This T cell receptor beta chain was retrieved from a study of vaccination and CD4 T cells after COVID-19 (dated 2022 in TCRdb). Regarding the study in general: SARS-CoV-2 positivity had been established in the convalescent patients by nasal swab PCR, and mild disease was recorded in under ten of these patients and severe disease in one. The convalescent cohort included six males and four females, with two Hispanic individuals, seven Caucasians, two Asians and one multiracial person. Participants received two doses of either the Pfizer-BioNTech BNT162b2 vaccine (n=8) or the Moderna mRNA-1273 vaccine (n=2). Post-COVID blood samples were collected from convalescent patients a median of roughly 100 days after diagnosis, with a range of roughly 35 to 170 days. Post-vaccine blood samples were obtained a median of about 77 days after the second vaccine dose, with a range of about 12 to 241 days. The cultures were stimulated with overlapping spike peptide pools from SARS-CoV-2 and from the common cold coronaviruses HCoV-NL63, HCoV-OC43 and HCoV-229E. In control cultures, a CEFX viral epitope pool was used as positive control, an HIV-1 Nef peptide pool was used as negative control, or no peptide was added. The spike-specific CD4+ TCR repertoire was compared before and after mRNA vaccination in fewer than eleven COVID-19 convalescent patients and a few infection-naive healthy vaccine recipients.

The study at large found these results: Only a relatively small number of convalescent patients were included in the study, and early timepoints following natural infection were not analyzed. The median count of SARS-CoV-2-reactive clonotypes went up from some 23 after infection to more than 30 after vaccination, although the change was not significant. Of the vaccine-specific clones found in convalescent patients, nearly all (304 of 307) were mono-reactive for SARS-CoV-2 spike instead of being cross-reactive with common cold coronaviruses. Among the post-vaccine SARS-CoV-2-reactive clones in convalescent patients, a median approximately 90% showed up only after vaccination, which suggests vaccine-specific priming.

The sample's treatment or condition label, decoded: approximately 10-day PBMC culture with coronavirus spike peptide pools or control peptides (ViraFEST assay). To expand antigen-specific T cells with peptide pools and then pick out the expanded clonotypes through TCR sequencing, the study relied on the ViraFEST assay. Positive SARS-CoV-2 PCR tests in the convalescent patients dated from March to December 2020, before Alpha, Beta and Delta variants emerged in the United States. Each well held 2.2 million or so PBMCs cultured in IMDM containing roughly 5% human AB serum and approximately 9.8 IU/ml IL-2, with about 9.1 ug/ml peptide pools added. On days 3 and 7, half of the culture medium was replaced with fresh IL-2-containing medium. CD4+ T cells were isolated after approximately 10 days of culture through negative selection using the EasySep CD4+ T cell isolation kit. Ficoll-Paque Plus gradient centrifugation was used to isolate PBMCs from whole blood, and the isolated PBMCs were then either used fresh or cryopreserved at -140C. Each culture condition was generally run in triplicate wells.

This clonotype registers as medium-sized (0.01 to 0.1%) within its sample. The antigen it binds to is not known. No base quality information exists; no much larger clone differs at one position. The CDR3 goes from the cysteine to the phenylalanine over 15 residues. CDR3 DNA is the only sequence kept; it has 45 bases, read in frame from the first base. V loses 6 bases at its end and J loses 3 bases; junction bases beyond the gene matches: 9. For CDR1 and CDR2, the germline V gene lists MNHEY and SVGEGT. The library was made by PCR. DNA from cultured CD4+ T cells was subjected to TCR sequencing with the Oncomine TCR Beta short-read assay at the Johns Hopkins FTIC core. The QIAamp micro DNA kit was used to extract genomic DNA from the cultured CD4+ T cells. Oncomine TCR Beta libraries made from cultured CD4+ T cells were pooled using unique dual indexes and sequenced on an Illumina iSeq 100. As for the authors' bioinformatics: Non-productive sequences were filtered out, and CDR3s that did not start with C, did not end with F or W, or were shorter than 7 amino acids were discarded. The MANAFEST web application identified antigen-specific clonotypes by comparing peptide-stimulated wells against reference wells and other culture wells. For a clone to be called positive, the clone needed an FDR below 0.05, an odds ratio above 5, and a productive frequency above 0.1% in at least two of three replicate wells. A clonotype was classed as cross-reactive if the clonotype showed significant expansion both in SARS-CoV-2 spike wells and in at least one common cold coronavirus spike condition. Levenshtein distances (stringdist) and unrooted phylogenetic trees (ape) in R version 3.6.1 were used to assess CDR3 homology. Using fastp trimming at Q25 and MiXCR clonotype assembly, TCRdb reanalyzed the public sequencing data and kept in-frame beta chains. Each entry merges the rows of one CDR3 protein and shows their most common DNA and genes. These V and J calls rely on TCRdb rather than the paper's analysis. For this sample the table gives about 7,200 distinct CDR3 sequences, of which roughly 55% were detected only once. 34% of the sample rests with the top ten.

Rearrangement joined TRBV6-2 or TRBV6-3 to TRBJ2-7; TRBD2 agrees with 9 junctional bases. The sequence was collected from a human donor who had recovered from COVID-19. The material sequenced was CD4+ T cells from blood, cultured in vitro. The bases are TGTGCCAGCAGCGAAACCGGGACTAGCAGCTACGAGCAGTACTTC. Its coded protein is CASSETGTSSYEQYF.